This T cell receptor (beta chain) was observed in a study of Graves' ophthalmopathy and Graves' hyperthyroidism. Study context: Sampling took place at initial diagnosis, with peripheral blood obtained before any treatment. Study observations and caveats: Among thyroid clonotypes expanded above 0.001 frequency, most also appeared in blood. Both a roughly 64% sensitivity and an approximately 79% specificity characterized the model's predictions of ophthalmopathy progression.

Amplification of TCR beta CDR3 regions used RNA transcripts. RT-PCR with HTBI primers came first, then second-round multiplex PCR. TCRdb re-called the multiplex PCR reads with MiXCR, one entry per CDR3 protein. The sample holds about 740,000 distinct CDR3 sequences, 40% seen once. With regard to this clonotype: Its specificity is not known.

The source of the PBMCs was more than 9.5 ml of fresh peripheral blood. V lost 7 bases and J 1 base, leaving 7 bases between the germline ends. The CDR3 is made up of 13 amino acids. The V gene's germline CDR1 is SNHLY and CDR2 FYNNEI. The sequenced sample consisted of peripheral blood. This receptor was taken from an adult man with Graves' ophthalmopathy. The genes are TRBV2 and TRBJ2-2; D call uncertain. CDR3 region: CASTAENTGELFF. The CDR3 DNA sequence: TGTGCCAGCACTGCGGAGAACACCGGGGAGCTGTTTTTT.